These 29 T cell receptor beta chains were sequenced from one sample in a study of T cell changes during pregnancy in multiple sclerosis. TCRdb keeps only in-frame clones here, not all; method: immunoSEQ multiplex PCR. The sample yields 75,000 to 85,000 clones, 85% to 95% seen once. The sample was peripheral blood, taken in the second trimester of pregnancy. Source of these receptors: a female donor with multiple sclerosis, enrolled in a pregnancy study.

CDR3 region: CASSEHRGRVGYGYTF. The CDR3 DNA reads TGTGCCAGCAGTGAACATAGGGGCAGGGTAGGGTATGGCTACACCTTC. This chain connects TRBV2 to TRBJ1-2; D may be TRBD1 (5 bases). The CDR3 is 16 residues long. The V gene lost 2 bases and the J gene lost 5 bases, with 18 bases spanning the gap. The germline V gene encodes CDR1 SNHLY and CDR2 FYNNEI.

This rearrangement joins TRBV6-1 to TRBJ2-7; D is perhaps TRBD2 (5 bases). Germline loops: CDR1 MNHNS, CDR2 SASEGT. The CDR3 consists of 13 residues. V lost 1 base, J lost 4 bases, and 8 bases lay in between. The CDR3 DNA reads as TGTGCCAGCAGTGAAGGGTTAGCGTACGAGCAGTACTTC. It yields the protein CASSEGLAYEQYF.

V and J are TRBV30 and TRBJ1-4; D is uncertain. CDR3 size: 12 residues. Germline CDR1 is GTSNPN and CDR2 is SVGIG (reference sequence). Trimming pared 1 base from V and 4 bases from J, leaving 4 bases between. CDR3 bases: TGTGCCTGGAGTGCGGGTAATGAAAAACTGTTTTTT. Translation gives CAWSAGNEKLFF.

V usage is TRBV19 and J usage is TRBJ2-5; D gene uncertain. The CDR3 consists of 14 residues. Germline V gene data show CDR1 as LNHDA and CDR2 as SQIVND (reference sequence). V was pared by 4 bases and J by 1 base, with 10 bases between. The CDR3 sequence: CASSTQRFQETQYF. The CDR3 bases are TGTGCCAGTAGTACCCAACGGTTCCAAGAGACCCAGTACTTC.

This chain connects TRBV15 to TRBJ2-2; D possibly corresponds to TRBD1 (6 bases). Trimming stripped 0 bases from V and 6 bases from J, with 17 bases between. The germline gives CDR1 LNHNV, CDR2 YYDKDF (reference sequence). The CDR3 consists of 17 residues. The CDR3 bases are TGTGCCACCAGCAGAGATCCGCTTTTAGCAGGGGCCGGGGAGCTGTTTTTT. This sequence encodes CATSRDPLLAGAGELFF.

The CDR3 reads CASSEGLAATTDTQYF. In nucleotides, the CDR3 is TGTGCCAGCAGCGAGGGACTAGCGGCAACCACAGATACGCAGTATTTT. The rearrangement uses TRBV2 and TRBJ2-3; 11 positions match TRBD2. CDR1 and CDR2 from the germline V gene are SNHLY and FYNNEI. The trim removed 6 bases at V and 2 bases at J, leaving 7 bases unmatched. This CDR3 spans 16 amino acids.

The chain has TRBV19 and TRBJ1-5, with D unclear. Trimming took 5 bases from V and 12 from J, leaving 14 bases between them. CDR3 length equals 12 residues. Per germline, CDR1 LNHDA and CDR2 SQIVND (reference sequence). Here the CDR3 DNA reads TGTGCCAGTAGTTGGGGAGAGAGGGACCAGCATTTT. Amino acids: CASSWGERDQHF.

The chain couples TRBV25-1 to TRBJ1-1; D gene uncertain. From germline, CDR1 is MGHDK and CDR2 SYGVNS. Trimming pared 3 bases from V and 5 bases from J, leaving 13 bases between. The CDR3 is made up of 14 amino acids. The DNA for the CDR3 is TGTGCCAGCAGTGAGGCCGGGAGGGCTACTGAAGCTTTCTTT. Translation gives CASSEAGRATEAFF.

The rearrangement links TRBV5-1 to TRBJ2-1, with 9 bases matching TRBD2. Germline V lookup: CDR1 SGHRS, CDR2 YFSETQ. V shed 5 bases, J shed 6 bases, and the junction held 9 bases outside the gene matches. This CDR3 comprises 15 residues. CDR3 coding DNA: TGCGCCAGCAGTATTCAGGCGGGGGGGCTCAATGAGCAGTTCTTC. Its translation is CASSIQAGGLNEQFF.

The chain uses TRBV2 and TRBJ2-5; TRBD1 matches at 9 bases. Germline V gene data show CDR1 as SNHLY and CDR2 as FYNNEI. The CDR3 extends over 14 amino acids. Trimming removed 5 bases from V and 2 bases from J; junction bases left unmatched: 3. Here the CDR3 DNA reads TGTGCCAGCAGTCCCGGGACAGGGCAAGAGACCCAGTACTTC. It yields the protein CASSPGTGQETQYF.

The chain combines TRBV19 with TRBJ1-2, with 9 bases that match TRBD1. V gave up 3 bases and J gave up 5 bases; unmatched junction bases: 7. CDR1 is LNHDA, CDR2 SQIVND, per germline (reference sequence). CDR3 length: 15 amino acids. The CDR3 bases are TGTGCCAGTAGTATCTCGGACAGGGGTAGATATGGCTACACCTTC. Translating it yields CASSISDRGRYGYTF.

This chain joins TRBV20-1 and TRBJ2-7; D possibly corresponds to TRBD2 (5 bases). Germline V gene data show CDR1 as DFQATT and CDR2 as SNEGSKA (reference sequence). V lost 7 bases and J 6 bases, leaving 13 bases between the germline ends. This CDR3 has 11 amino acids. The CDR3 loop reads CSVDHRGEQYF. In DNA form, the CDR3 reads TGCAGTGTAGATCATCGGGGCGAGCAGTACTTC.

The chain employs TRBV6-4 and TRBJ2-2, with 11 bases matching TRBD2. The junction had 15 bases not matched to a gene; V was cut back by 0 bases and J by 3 bases. This CDR3 comprises 21 residues. Germline values: CDR1 MRHNA, CDR2 SNTAGT. The CDR3 loop is CASSDSPWRLAGFVYTGELFF. DNA for the CDR3: TGTGCCAGCAGTGACTCTCCATGGAGACTAGCGGGGTTCGTGTACACCGGGGAGCTGTTTTTT.

J is TRBJ1-1 and V is TRBV7-2, with D possibly being TRBD1 (5 bases). V dropped 5 bases and J dropped 7 bases, with 11 bases sitting between them. There are 12 residues in the CDR3. Germline CDR1 SGHTA, CDR2 FQGNSA. The DNA of the CDR3 is TGTGCCAGCAGCCCCACAGGAATTGAAGCTTTCTTT. It yields the protein CASSPTGIEAFF.

Written as DNA, the CDR3 is TGTGCCAGCAGCTCCACAGGGGGCGGCGGGGAGCTGTTTTTT. Translated: CASSSTGGGGELFF. This chain links TRBV7-3 with TRBJ2-2, with 9 bases identical to TRBD1. The CDR3 extends over 14 amino acids. CDR1 is SGHTA and CDR2 is FQGTGA in the germline V gene. V was clipped by 4 bases and J by 7 bases; unmatched bases: 4.

The chain couples TRBV9 to TRBJ2-2; D might be TRBD1 (7 bases). Trimming shortened V by 4 bases and J by 4 bases, and 17 bases separated the two germline ends. Germline V gene sequence: CDR1 SGDLS, CDR2 YYNGEE. CDR3 length: 16 residues. CDR3 sequence: CASSSGGFWGTGELFF. CDR3 in DNA: TGTGCCAGCAGCTCAGGGGGGTTCTGGGGCACCGGGGAGCTGTTTTTT.

This chain joins TRBV5-6 and TRBJ2-6; 7 bases align to TRBD2. The CDR3 sequence is 18 residues long. J gave up 0 bases and V 2 bases, and 8 bases lay outside the gene matches. From germline, CDR1 is SGHDT and CDR2 YYEEEE. The CDR3: CASSFLGGDLSGANVLTF. The DNA for the CDR3 is TGTGCCAGCAGCTTTTTGGGAGGGGACCTCTCTGGGGCCAACGTCCTGACTTTC.

The V and J genes are TRBV9 and TRBJ1-2; D perhaps matches TRBD1 (6 bases). There are 13 residues in the CDR3. The V gene's germline CDR1 is SGDLS and CDR2 YYNGEE. Trimming stripped 0 bases from V and 4 bases from J, with 7 bases between. The CDR3 spells CASSVEDSYGYTF. The DNA for the CDR3 is TGTGCCAGCAGCGTAGAGGACAGCTATGGCTACACCTTC.

V is TRBV9 and J is TRBJ2-2; the match to TRBD1 covers 9 bases. The CDR3 contains 18 residues. V lost 3 bases, J lost 6 bases, and 15 bases stayed unmatched. The germline gives CDR1 SGDLS, CDR2 YYNGEE. CDR3 sequence reads: CASSARDRVDNSAGELFF. The CDR3 DNA reads as TGTGCCAGCAGCGCCCGGGACAGGGTTGATAATAGCGCCGGGGAGCTGTTTTTT.

The chain couples TRBV19 to TRBJ1-2; 8 bases align to TRBD1. The CDR3 spans 13 residues. After removal of 6 bases from V and 2 bases from J, the junction contained 2 bases not matched to a gene. From germline, CDR1 is LNHDA and CDR2 SQIVND (reference sequence). CDR3 DNA: TGTGCCAGTAGAGGACAGGGCAACTATGGCTACACCTTC. This encodes CASRGQGNYGYTF.

The chain links TRBV29-1 to TRBJ1-3; D unclear. This CDR3 contains 14 residues. Looked up from germline, CDR1 is SQVTM and CDR2 is ANQGSEA. Trimming removed 5 bases from V and 0 bases from J, with 11 bases in between. The CDR3 coding sequence is TGCAGCGTTTCTTCGGGAACCTCTGGAAACACCATATATTTT. It specifies CSVSSGTSGNTIYF.

The chain combines TRBV29-1 with TRBJ2-2; D unclear. CDR3 size: 13 residues. V dropped 4 bases and J dropped 0 bases, with 6 bases sitting between them. Per the germline V gene, CDR1 is SQVTM and CDR2 is ANQGSEA. The CDR3 nucleotides read TGCAGCGTTGGCCAGACGAACACCGGGGAGCTGTTTTTT. It yields the protein CSVGQTNTGELFF.

The V gene is TRBV28, the J gene TRBJ1-5; 9 bases align to TRBD1. The germline V gene encodes CDR1 MDHEN and CDR2 SYDVKM. The CDR3 has 14 residues. V lost 8 bases to trimming and J lost 4 bases; unmatched junction nucleotides: 6. CDR3 bases: TGTGCCAGCCGTCTAGGGACAGGGAATCAGCCCCAGCATTTT. Translating gives CASRLGTGNQPQHF. Filled out from reference TRBV28 and TRBJ1-5, the complete variable domain reads DVKVTQSSRYLVKRTGEKVFLECVQDMDHENMFWYRQDPGLGLRLIYFSYDVKMKEKGDIPEGYSVSREKKERFSLILESASTNQTSMYLCASRLGTGNQPQHFGDGTRLSIL.

The chain is built from TRBV5-4 and TRBJ2-1, with a weak D call TRBD1 (5 bases). The CDR3 is 14 amino acids. From germline, CDR1 is SGHNT and CDR2 YYREEE (reference sequence). V dropped 2 bases and J dropped 5 bases, with 11 bases sitting between them. The CDR3, as DNA: TGTGCCAGCAGCTTTTGGCAGGGTAACAATGAGCAGTTCTTC. It is translated as CASSFWQGNNEQFF.

The chain couples TRBV13 to TRBJ1-1; TRBD1 is a possible D gene (5 bases). The V gene's germline CDR1 is PRHDT and CDR2 FYEKMQ (reference sequence). The CDR3 sequence is 14 residues long. Trimming stripped 6 bases from V and 1 base from J, with 12 bases between. CDR3 DNA: TGTGCCAGCAGACAACTCGGGGGGAACACTGAAGCTTTCTTT. It encodes CASRQLGGNTEAFF.

The chain recombines TRBV5-1 with TRBJ2-5; D perhaps matches TRBD1 (7 bases). V lost 0 bases, J lost 2 bases, and 14 bases lay in between. This CDR3 has 16 residues. The V gene's germline CDR1 is SGHRS and CDR2 YFSETQ. For the CDR3, the DNA is TGCGCCAGCAGCTTGGCCCCGCAGGGGGGACAAGAGACCCAGTACTTC. It codes for CASSLAPQGGQETQYF.

In the case of this clone: The junction departs from the called germline gene at one end, perhaps through a read error. V and J are TRBV6-1 and TRBJ1-1; no clear D gene. Germline assignment: CDR1 MNHNS and CDR2 SASEGT. The CDR3 runs 16 residues. Here the CDR3 reads CASIEVGLAVNTEAFF. The CDR3, as DNA: TGTGCCAGCATTGAAGTTGGTCTGGCGGTTAATACTGAAGCTTTCTTT.

This chain connects TRBV10-3 to TRBJ2-7, with a tentative D call TRBD2 (5 bases). Germline CDR1 ENHRY, CDR2 SYGVKD. This CDR3 region has 13 residues. Deletions cut 7 bases from V and 2 bases from J, with 12 bases between. The chain's CDR3 is CAITNDGTYEQYF. CDR3 nucleotides: TGTGCCATCACCAATGACGGGACCTACGAGCAGTACTTC.

The chain couples TRBV7-9 to TRBJ2-7, with D uncertain. Trimming pared 7 bases from V and 4 bases from J, leaving 17 bases between. The CDR3 covers 14 residues. The germline gives CDR1 SEHNR, CDR2 FQNEAQ (reference sequence). CDR3 nucleotides: TGTGCCAGCACCCACAGTACTGGATCGTACGAGCAGTACTTC. Its protein product is CASTHSTGSYEQYF.